The clone carrying this TCR beta chain is a singleton in its sample. Its antigen is undetermined. The sample originates from a study of cytomegalovirus exposure and HLA in healthy donors. General study findings and limits: Common viral pathogens were later found to be apparently linked to several of the most significant clusters. In a later analysis, TCR beta V- and J-gene trimming was associated with a missense DCLRE1C variant. Among TCR sequences, most were rare, though some public TCRs appeared in many donors.

The germline gives CDR1 SGHTA, CDR2 FQGNSA. The CDR3 loop spans 14 amino acids. V was pared by 3 bases and J by 5 bases, with 6 bases of the junction left unmatched. It was with 60 Vbeta and 13 Jbeta primers that the PCR ran. The table came from immunoSEQ multiplex PCR; TCRdb's copy has only in-frame clones and leaves some out. This table holds over 150,000 clones, 80% to 90% found once. The TCR originated in a male donor in good health and CMV-seronegative. V gene TRBV7-2 combines with J gene TRBJ2-7; TRBD1 agrees at 8 bases. The source material was PBMCs. CDR3 DNA: TGTGCCAGCAGCTTCAGGGGGCGAACTGACGAGCAGTACTTC. Its translation is CASSFRGRTDEQYF.